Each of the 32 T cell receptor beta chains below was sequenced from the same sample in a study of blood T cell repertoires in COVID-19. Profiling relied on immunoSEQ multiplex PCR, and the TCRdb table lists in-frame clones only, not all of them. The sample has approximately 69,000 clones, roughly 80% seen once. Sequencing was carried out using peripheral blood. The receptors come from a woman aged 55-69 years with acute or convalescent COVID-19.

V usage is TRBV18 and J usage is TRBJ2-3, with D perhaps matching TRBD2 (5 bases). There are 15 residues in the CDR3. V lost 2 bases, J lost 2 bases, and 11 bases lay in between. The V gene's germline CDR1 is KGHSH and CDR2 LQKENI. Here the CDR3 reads CASSPGGLPTDTQYF. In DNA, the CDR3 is TGTGCCAGCTCACCAGGAGGACTTCCCACAGATACGCAGTATTTT.

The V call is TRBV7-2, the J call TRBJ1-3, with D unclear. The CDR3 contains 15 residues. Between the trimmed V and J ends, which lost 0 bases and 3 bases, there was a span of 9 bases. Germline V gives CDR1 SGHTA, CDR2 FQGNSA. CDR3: CASSLANGGGNTIYF. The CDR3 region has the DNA TGTGCCAGCAGCTTAGCGAACGGTGGTGGAAACACCATATATTTT. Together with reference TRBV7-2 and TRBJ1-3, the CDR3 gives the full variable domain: GAGVSQSPSNKVTEKGKDVELRCDPISGHTALYWYRQSLGQGLEFLIYFQGNSAPDKSGLPSDRFSAERTGGSVSTLTIQRTQQEDSAVYLCASSLANGGGNTIYFGEGSWLTVV.

The CDR3 loop reads CASSLSATNEKLFF. The CDR3 bases are TGTGCCAGCAGTTTAAGCGCAACTAATGAAAAACTGTTTTTT. The chain carries TRBV6-5 and TRBJ1-4; D ambiguous. V was cut by 4 bases and J by 0 bases, with 6 bases left in between. The germline CDR1 and CDR2 sequences are MNHEY and SVGAGI. The CDR3 is 14 amino acids.

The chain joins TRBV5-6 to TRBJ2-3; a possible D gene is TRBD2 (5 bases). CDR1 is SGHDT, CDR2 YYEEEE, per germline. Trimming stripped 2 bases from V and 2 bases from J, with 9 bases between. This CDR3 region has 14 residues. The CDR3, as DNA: TGTGCCAGCAGCTTCGGGGAGCTCACAGATACGCAGTATTTT. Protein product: CASSFGELTDTQYF.

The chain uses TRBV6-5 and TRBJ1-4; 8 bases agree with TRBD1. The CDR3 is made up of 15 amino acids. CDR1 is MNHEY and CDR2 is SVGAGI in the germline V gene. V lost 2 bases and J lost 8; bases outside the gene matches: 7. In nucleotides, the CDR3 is TGTGCCAGCAGTTACACGGACAGGGTTGACGAAAAACTGTTTTTT. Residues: CASSYTDRVDEKLFF.

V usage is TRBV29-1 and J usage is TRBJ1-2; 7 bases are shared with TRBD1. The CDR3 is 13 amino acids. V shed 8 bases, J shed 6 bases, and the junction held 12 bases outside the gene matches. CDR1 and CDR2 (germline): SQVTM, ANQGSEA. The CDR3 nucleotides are TGCAGCACATCAGGGGGAGCTGGAGATGGCTACACCTTC. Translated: CSTSGGAGDGYTF. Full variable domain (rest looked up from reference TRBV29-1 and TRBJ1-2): SAVISQKPSRDICQRGTSLTIQCQVDSQVTMMFWYRQQPGQSLTLIATANQGSEATYESGFVIDKFPISRPNLTFSTLTVSNMSPEDSSIYLCSTSGGAGDGYTFGSGTRLTVV.

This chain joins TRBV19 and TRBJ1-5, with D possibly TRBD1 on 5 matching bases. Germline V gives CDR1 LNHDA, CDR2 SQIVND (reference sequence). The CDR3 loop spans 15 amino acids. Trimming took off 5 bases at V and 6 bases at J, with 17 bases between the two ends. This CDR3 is CASSPRGGSGQPQHF. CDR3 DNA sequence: TGTGCCAGTAGTCCGCGGGGGGGGTCGGGTCAGCCCCAGCATTTT.

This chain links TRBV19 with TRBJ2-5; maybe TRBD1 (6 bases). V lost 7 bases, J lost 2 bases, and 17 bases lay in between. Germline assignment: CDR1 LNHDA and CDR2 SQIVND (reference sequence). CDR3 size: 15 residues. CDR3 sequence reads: CASTMGASLQETQYF. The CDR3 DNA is TGTGCCAGTACGATGGGGGCTAGTCTGCAAGAGACCCAGTACTTC.

In nucleotides, the CDR3 is TGTGCCAGCAGCGCCCCTAGCGGAGACTCCTACAATGAGCAGTTCTTC. Its translation is CASSAPSGDSYNEQFF. The V call is TRBV9, the J call TRBJ2-1; 7 bases align to TRBD2. Germline CDR1 is SGDLS and CDR2 is YYNGEE. Trimming at V came to 3 bases and at J to 0 bases, leaving 6 bases not matched to a gene. CDR3 length: 16 amino acids.

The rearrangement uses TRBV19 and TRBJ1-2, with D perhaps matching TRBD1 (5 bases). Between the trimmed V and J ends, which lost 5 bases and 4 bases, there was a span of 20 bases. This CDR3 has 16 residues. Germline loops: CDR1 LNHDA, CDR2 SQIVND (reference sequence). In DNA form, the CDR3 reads TGTGCCAGTAGTCTCCGGGGAGGGGCTCTCATCTATGGCTACACCTTC. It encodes CASSLRGGALIYGYTF.

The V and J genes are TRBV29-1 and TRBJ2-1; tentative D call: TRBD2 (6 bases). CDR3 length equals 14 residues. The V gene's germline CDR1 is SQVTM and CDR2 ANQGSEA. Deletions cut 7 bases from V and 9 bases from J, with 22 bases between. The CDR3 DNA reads TGCAGCGCGGAGGGACGGGAGAAGCCGGGTGAGCAGTTCTTC. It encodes CSAEGREKPGEQFF.

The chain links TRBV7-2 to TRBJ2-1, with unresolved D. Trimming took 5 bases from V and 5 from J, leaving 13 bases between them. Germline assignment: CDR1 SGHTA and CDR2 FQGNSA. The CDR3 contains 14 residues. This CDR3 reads CASSPYRGDNEQFF. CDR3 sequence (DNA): TGTGCCAGCAGCCCCTATCGAGGAGACAATGAGCAGTTCTTC.

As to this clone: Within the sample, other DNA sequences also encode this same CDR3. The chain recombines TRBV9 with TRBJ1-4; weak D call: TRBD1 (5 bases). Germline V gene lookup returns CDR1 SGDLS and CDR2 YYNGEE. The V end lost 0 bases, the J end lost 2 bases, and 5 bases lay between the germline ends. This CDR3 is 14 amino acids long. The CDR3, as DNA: TGTGCCAGCAGCGTAGCAGGGACTAATGAAAAACTGTTTTTT. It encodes CASSVAGTNEKLFF.

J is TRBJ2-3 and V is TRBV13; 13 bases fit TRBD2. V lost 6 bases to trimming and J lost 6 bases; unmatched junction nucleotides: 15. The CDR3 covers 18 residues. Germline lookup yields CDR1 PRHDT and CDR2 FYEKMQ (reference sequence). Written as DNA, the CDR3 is TGTGCCAGCAGTGGGGGCCTACTACTAGCGGGAGGGCCGGATACGCAGTATTTT. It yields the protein CASSGGLLLAGGPDTQYF.

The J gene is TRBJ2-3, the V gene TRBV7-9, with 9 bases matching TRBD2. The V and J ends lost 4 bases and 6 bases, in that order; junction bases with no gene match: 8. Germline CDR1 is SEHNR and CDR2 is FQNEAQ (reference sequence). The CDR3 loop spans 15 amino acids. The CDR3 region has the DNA TGTGCCAGCAGCTGGAGGGCTAGCGGGGTGGATACGCAGTATTTT. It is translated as CASSWRASGVDTQYF.

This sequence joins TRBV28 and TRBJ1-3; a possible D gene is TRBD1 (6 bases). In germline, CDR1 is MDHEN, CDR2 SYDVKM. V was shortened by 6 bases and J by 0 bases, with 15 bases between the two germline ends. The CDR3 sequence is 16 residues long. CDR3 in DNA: TGTGCCAGCAGACCCTACAGGGTTGACTCTGGAAACACCATATATTTT. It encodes CASRPYRVDSGNTIYF.

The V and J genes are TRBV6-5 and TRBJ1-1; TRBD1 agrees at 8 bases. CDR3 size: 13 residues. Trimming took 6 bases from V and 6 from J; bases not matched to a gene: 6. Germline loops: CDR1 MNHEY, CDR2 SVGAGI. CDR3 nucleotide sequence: TGTGCCAGCAGCGGACAGGGTCGTGCTGAAGCTTTCTTT. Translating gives CASSGQGRAEAFF.

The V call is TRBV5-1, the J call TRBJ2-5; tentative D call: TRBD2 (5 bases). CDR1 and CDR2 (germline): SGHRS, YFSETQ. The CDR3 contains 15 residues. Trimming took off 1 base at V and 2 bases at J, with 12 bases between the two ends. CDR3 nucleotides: TGCGCCAGCAGCTTGTTAGGCGGGCAGCAAGAGACCCAGTACTTC. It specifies CASSLLGGQQETQYF.

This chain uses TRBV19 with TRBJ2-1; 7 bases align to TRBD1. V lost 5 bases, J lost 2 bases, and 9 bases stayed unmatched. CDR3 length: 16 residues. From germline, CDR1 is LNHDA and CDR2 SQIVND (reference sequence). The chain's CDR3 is CASSSARDRAYNEQFF. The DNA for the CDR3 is TGTGCCAGTAGTTCTGCCCGGGACAGAGCCTACAATGAGCAGTTCTTC.

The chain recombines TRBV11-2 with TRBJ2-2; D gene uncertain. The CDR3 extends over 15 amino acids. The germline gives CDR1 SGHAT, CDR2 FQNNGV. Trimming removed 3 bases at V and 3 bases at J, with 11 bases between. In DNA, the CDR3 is TGTGCCAGCAGCTTGTCGACAACCCACACCGGGGAGCTGTTTTTT. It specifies CASSLSTTHTGELFF.

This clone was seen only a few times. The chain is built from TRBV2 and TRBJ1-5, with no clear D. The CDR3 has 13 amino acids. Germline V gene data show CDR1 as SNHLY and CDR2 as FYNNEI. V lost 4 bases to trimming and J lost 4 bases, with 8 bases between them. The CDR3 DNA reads TGTGCCAGCAGTGCGGTAGAGAATCAGCCCCAGCATTTT. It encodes CASSAVENQPQHF.

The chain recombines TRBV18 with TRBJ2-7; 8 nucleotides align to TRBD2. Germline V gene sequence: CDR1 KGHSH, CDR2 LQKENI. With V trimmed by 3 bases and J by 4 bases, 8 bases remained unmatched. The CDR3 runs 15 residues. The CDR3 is CASSPEGGGRYEQYF. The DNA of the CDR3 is TGTGCCAGCTCACCCGAGGGCGGGGGGCGGTACGAGCAGTACTTC.

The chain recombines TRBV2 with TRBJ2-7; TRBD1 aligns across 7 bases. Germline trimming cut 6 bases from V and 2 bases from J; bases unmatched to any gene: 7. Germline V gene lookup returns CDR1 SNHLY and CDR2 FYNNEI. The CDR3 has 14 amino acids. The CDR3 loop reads CASRGQRQTYEQYF. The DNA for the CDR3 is TGTGCCAGCAGGGGACAGAGACAGACCTACGAGCAGTACTTC. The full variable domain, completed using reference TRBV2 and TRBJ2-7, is EPEVTQTPSHQVTQMGQEVILRCVPISNHLYFYWYRQILGQKVEFLVSFYNNEISEKSEIFDDQFSVERPDGSNFTLKIRSTKLEDSAMYFCASRGQRQTYEQYFGPGTRLTVT.

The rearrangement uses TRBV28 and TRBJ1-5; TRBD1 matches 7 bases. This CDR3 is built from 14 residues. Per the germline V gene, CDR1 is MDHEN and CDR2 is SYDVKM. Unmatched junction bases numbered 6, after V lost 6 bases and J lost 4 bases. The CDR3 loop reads CASRLGTVNQPQHF. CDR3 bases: TGTGCCAGCAGGCTGGGGACAGTTAATCAGCCCCAGCATTTT.

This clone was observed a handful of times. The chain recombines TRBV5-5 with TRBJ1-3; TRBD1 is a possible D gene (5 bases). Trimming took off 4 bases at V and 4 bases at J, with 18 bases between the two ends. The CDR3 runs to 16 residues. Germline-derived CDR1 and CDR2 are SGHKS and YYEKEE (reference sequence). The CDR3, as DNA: TGTGCCAGCAGCCTGGGGCAGGCCACGTTAGGAAACACCATATATTTT. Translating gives CASSLGQATLGNTIYF.

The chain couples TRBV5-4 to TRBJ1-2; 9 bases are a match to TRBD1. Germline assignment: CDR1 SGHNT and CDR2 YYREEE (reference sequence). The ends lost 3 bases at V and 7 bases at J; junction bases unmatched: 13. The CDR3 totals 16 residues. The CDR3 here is CASSYGTGSLVGGYTF. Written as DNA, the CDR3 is TGTGCCAGCAGCTATGGGACAGGGAGCTTGGTTGGTGGCTACACCTTC.

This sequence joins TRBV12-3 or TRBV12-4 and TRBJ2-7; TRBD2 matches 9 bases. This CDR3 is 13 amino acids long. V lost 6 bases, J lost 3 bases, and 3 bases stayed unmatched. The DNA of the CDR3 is TGTGCCAGCAGCCTGACTAGCGGCTACGAGCAGTACTTC. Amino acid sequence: CASSLTSGYEQYF.

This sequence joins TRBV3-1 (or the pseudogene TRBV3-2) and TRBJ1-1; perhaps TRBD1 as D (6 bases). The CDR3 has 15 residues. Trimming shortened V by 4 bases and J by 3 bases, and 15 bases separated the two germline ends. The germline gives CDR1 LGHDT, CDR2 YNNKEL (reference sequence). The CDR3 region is CASSLRGQVDTEAFF. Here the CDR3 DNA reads TGTGCCAGCAGCCTCAGGGGTCAGGTGGACACTGAAGCTTTCTTT.

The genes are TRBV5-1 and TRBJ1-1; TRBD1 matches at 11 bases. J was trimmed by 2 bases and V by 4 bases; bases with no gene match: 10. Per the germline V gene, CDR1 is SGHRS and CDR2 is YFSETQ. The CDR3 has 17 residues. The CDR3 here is CASSVNPGQGGNTEAFF. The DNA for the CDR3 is TGCGCCAGCAGCGTAAATCCGGGACAGGGGGGTAACACTGAAGCTTTCTTT.

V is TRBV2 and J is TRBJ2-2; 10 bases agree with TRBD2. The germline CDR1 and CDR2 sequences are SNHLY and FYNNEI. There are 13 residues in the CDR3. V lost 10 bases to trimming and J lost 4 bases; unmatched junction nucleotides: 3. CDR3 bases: TGTGCCACAGGACTAGCGGTCACCGGGGAGCTGTTTTTT. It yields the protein CATGLAVTGELFF. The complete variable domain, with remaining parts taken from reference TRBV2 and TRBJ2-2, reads EPEVTQTPSHQVTQMGQEVILRCVPISNHLYFYWYRQILGQKVEFLVSFYNNEISEKSEIFDDQFSVERPDGSNFTLKIRSTKLEDSAMYFCATGLAVTGELFFGEGSRLTVL.

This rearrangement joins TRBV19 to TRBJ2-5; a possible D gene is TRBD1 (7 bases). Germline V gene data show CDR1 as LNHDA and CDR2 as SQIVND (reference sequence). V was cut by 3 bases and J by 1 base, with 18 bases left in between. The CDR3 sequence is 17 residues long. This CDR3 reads CASSIRQGTGVQETQYF. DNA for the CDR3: TGTGCCAGTAGTATCCGACAGGGCACGGGGGTCCAAGAGACCCAGTACTTC.

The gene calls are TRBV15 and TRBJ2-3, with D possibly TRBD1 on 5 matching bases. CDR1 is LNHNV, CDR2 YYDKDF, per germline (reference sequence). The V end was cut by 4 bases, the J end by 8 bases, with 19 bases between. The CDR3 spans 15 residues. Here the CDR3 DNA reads TGTGCCACCAGCACCACTCCGATCAGGGTTGGTACGCAGTATTTT. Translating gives CATSTTPIRVGTQYF.